These T cell receptor beta chains were read from a single sample in a study of response to subunit inactivated influenza vaccine. TCRdb reprocessed the RT-PCR reads with MiXCR, giving one entry per CDR3 protein. The sample carries around 520,000 distinct CDR3 sequences, 12% recorded once. Sample: PBMCs from blood, taken on the day of vaccination. These receptors came from a man aged 50 or older who received an inactivated influenza vaccine. Both conserved end residues are part of each CDR3. A D gene is named only where the DNA matches it firmly. A clone size is listed for some rows: how often the clone was seen (once, few, many), or a class if it is expanded.

clone_size: many
d_call: TRBD2
j_call: TRBJ2-1
v_call: TRBV20-1
cdr3_aa: CSARGGRGGSYNEQFF
cdr3_nt: TGCAGTGCTAGAGGAGGACGGGGGGGCAGTTACAATGAGCAGTTCTTC

clone_size: -
d_call: -
j_call: TRBJ2-3
v_call: TRBV7-2
cdr3_aa: CASSPGRVRGTDTQYF
cdr3_nt: TGTGCCAGCAGTCCAGGCAGGGTGAGAGGCACAGATACGCAGTATTTT

clone_size: many
d_call: -
j_call: TRBJ2-1
v_call: TRBV10-3
cdr3_aa: CAISPQSGGDPYNEQFF
cdr3_nt: TGTGCCATCAGCCCCCAGTCCGGGGGTGACCCCTACAATGAGCAGTTCTTC

clone_size: -
d_call: -
j_call: TRBJ2-7
v_call: TRBV9
cdr3_aa: CASSGLQGSGGDEQYF
cdr3_nt: TGTGCCAGCAGCGGCTTACAGGGCTCTGGAGGCGACGAGCAGTACTTC

clone_size: few
d_call: TRBD1
j_call: TRBJ2-7
v_call: TRBV15
cdr3_aa: CAISTGQGVYEQYF
cdr3_nt: TGTGCCATCAGTACCGGACAGGGAGTGTACGAGCAGTACTTC

clone_size: few
d_call: -
j_call: TRBJ1-2
v_call: TRBV18
cdr3_aa: CASSPEGYGYTF
cdr3_nt: TGTGCCAGCTCACCGGAGGGGTATGGCTACACCTTC

clone_size: -
d_call: TRBD2
j_call: TRBJ2-3
v_call: TRBV30
cdr3_aa: CAWSVRRGTTTSTDTQYF
cdr3_nt: TGTGCCTGGAGTGTACGGCGGGGGACCACAACTAGCACAGATACGCAGTATTTT

clone_size: few
d_call: -
j_call: TRBJ2-1
v_call: TRBV7-2
cdr3_aa: CASSLGGVVEQFF
cdr3_nt: TGTGCCAGCAGCCTGGGCGGAGTTGTTGAGCAGTTCTTC

clone_size: -
d_call: -
j_call: TRBJ1-2
v_call: TRBV29-1
cdr3_aa: CSVALNYGYTF
cdr3_nt: TGCAGCGTTGCGCTTAACTATGGCTACACCTTC

clone_size: -
d_call: -
j_call: TRBJ2-1
v_call: TRBV12-3/TRBV12-4
cdr3_aa: CASSYGLTASYNEQFF
cdr3_nt: TGTGCCAGCAGTTACGGACTCACCGCCTCCTACAATGAGCAGTTCTTC

clone_size: many
d_call: TRBD1
j_call: TRBJ2-1
v_call: TRBV24-1
cdr3_aa: CATSDFGTGDYNEQFF
cdr3_nt: TGTGCCACCAGTGATTTTGGGACAGGGGATTACAATGAGCAGTTCTTC

clone_size: -
d_call: -
j_call: TRBJ2-5
v_call: TRBV12-3/TRBV12-4
cdr3_aa: CASSLEGGKETQYF
cdr3_nt: TGTGCCAGCAGTTTAGAAGGGGGAAAAGAGACCCAGTACTTC

clone_size: few
d_call: -
j_call: TRBJ1-5
v_call: TRBV27
cdr3_aa: CASRSHYPGQNQPQHF
cdr3_nt: TGTGCCAGCAGGAGCCACTATCCGGGCCAAAATCAGCCCCAGCATTTT

clone_size: few
d_call: TRBD2
j_call: TRBJ2-2
v_call: TRBV12-3/TRBV12-4
cdr3_aa: CASRGKLAGIGELFF
cdr3_nt: TGTGCCAGCAGGGGGAAGCTAGCGGGGATCGGGGAGCTGTTTTTT

clone_size: few
d_call: -
j_call: TRBJ1-6
v_call: TRBV2
cdr3_aa: CASSRHEDSPLHF
cdr3_nt: TGTGCCAGCAGTCGGCACGAGGACTCACCCCTCCACTTT

clone_size: few
d_call: -
j_call: TRBJ2-6
v_call: TRBV5-1
cdr3_aa: CASSHGPFSGANVLTF
cdr3_nt: TGCGCCAGCAGCCATGGACCGTTCTCTGGGGCCAACGTCCTGACTTTC

clone_size: many
d_call: TRBD2
j_call: TRBJ2-3
v_call: TRBV6-2/TRBV6-3
cdr3_aa: CASSHLTGLAVYADTQYF
cdr3_nt: TGTGCCAGCAGCCATTTAACGGGACTAGCCGTTTACGCAGATACGCAGTATTTT

clone_size: many
d_call: -
j_call: TRBJ2-2
v_call: TRBV7-2
cdr3_aa: CASSSTRVAGELFF
cdr3_nt: TGTGCCAGCAGCAGCACCCGGGTGGCCGGGGAGCTGTTTTTT

clone_size: -
d_call: -
j_call: TRBJ1-1
v_call: TRBV7-9
cdr3_aa: CASSGWATEAFF
cdr3_nt: TGTGCCAGCAGCGGGTGGGCCACTGAAGCTTTCTTT

clone_size: many
d_call: -
j_call: TRBJ2-3
v_call: TRBV7-2
cdr3_aa: CASSFGGPRDTQYF
cdr3_nt: TGTGCCAGCAGCTTCGGGGGGCCCAGGGATACGCAGTATTTT

clone_size: few
d_call: -
j_call: TRBJ1-2
v_call: TRBV7-9
cdr3_aa: CASSLLGYTF
cdr3_nt: TGTGCCAGCAGCTTACTTGGCTACACCTTC

clone_size: -
d_call: TRBD2
j_call: TRBJ2-1
v_call: TRBV6-2/TRBV6-3
cdr3_aa: CASSYPPSGIHYNEQFF
cdr3_nt: TGTGCCAGCAGTTACCCGCCAAGCGGGATTCACTACAATGAGCAGTTCTTC

clone_size: -
d_call: -
j_call: TRBJ2-7
v_call: TRBV14
cdr3_aa: CASSKMGTYEQYF
cdr3_nt: TGTGCCAGCAGTAAGATGGGGACCTACGAGCAGTACTTC

clone_size: many
d_call: TRBD2
j_call: TRBJ2-1
v_call: TRBV6-2/TRBV6-3
cdr3_aa: CASSYLELERTSGRARRNEQFF
cdr3_nt: TGTGCCAGCAGTTACTTGGAACTCGAGAGGACTAGCGGGAGGGCCCGCCGGAATGAGCAGTTCTTC

clone_size: many
d_call: -
j_call: TRBJ2-3
v_call: TRBV12-3/TRBV12-4
cdr3_aa: CASSFSGSDTQYF
cdr3_nt: TGTGCCAGCAGTTTTTCGGGGTCAGATACGCAGTATTTT

clone_size: -
d_call: TRBD2
j_call: TRBJ2-1
v_call: TRBV9
cdr3_aa: CASSVEAGGGNEQFF
cdr3_nt: TGTGCCAGCAGCGTAGAAGCGGGGGGCGGGAATGAGCAGTTCTTC

clone_size: -
d_call: TRBD2
j_call: TRBJ2-7
v_call: TRBV14
cdr3_aa: CASIQFGGGSYEQYF
cdr3_nt: TGTGCCAGCATCCAATTTGGCGGGGGAAGCTACGAGCAGTACTTC

clone_size: few
d_call: -
j_call: TRBJ1-2
v_call: TRBV5-1
cdr3_aa: CASRVIFSYVPGYGYTF
cdr3_nt: TGCGCCAGCCGAGTCATTTTTTCATATGTGCCGGGATATGGCTACACCTTC

clone_size: many
d_call: -
j_call: TRBJ2-2
v_call: TRBV4-2
cdr3_aa: CASSHLDSTGELFF
cdr3_nt: TGTGCCAGCAGCCATCTTGACAGCACCGGGGAGCTGTTTTTT

clone_size: few
d_call: -
j_call: TRBJ1-5
v_call: TRBV6-2/TRBV6-3
cdr3_aa: CASSWVRAGQPQHF
cdr3_nt: TGTGCCAGCAGTTGGGTCCGGGCCGGTCAGCCCCAGCATTTT

clone_size: -
d_call: TRBD2
j_call: TRBJ2-7
v_call: TRBV2
cdr3_aa: CASIILLAGVNYEQYF
cdr3_nt: TGTGCCAGCATCATCTTACTAGCGGGAGTGAACTACGAGCAGTACTTC

clone_size: few
d_call: -
j_call: TRBJ1-5
v_call: TRBV12-3/TRBV12-4
cdr3_aa: CASSKLPGVGQPQHF
cdr3_nt: TGTGCCAGCAGTAAGTTACCCGGAGTAGGTCAGCCCCAGCATTTT

clone_size: -
d_call: TRBD1
j_call: TRBJ2-7
v_call: TRBV5-1
cdr3_aa: CASSLQGIQYF
cdr3_nt: TGCGCCAGCAGCTTACAGGGGATTCAGTACTTC

clone_size: many
d_call: -
j_call: TRBJ2-7
v_call: TRBV28
cdr3_aa: CASSFGGTYEQYF
cdr3_nt: TGTGCCAGCAGTTTCGGGGGAACCTACGAGCAGTACTTC

clone_size: -
d_call: -
j_call: TRBJ2-5
v_call: TRBV11-2
cdr3_aa: CASSLEDNRGGVRGTQYF
cdr3_nt: TGTGCCAGCAGCTTAGAAGACAACAGGGGAGGCGTTCGTGGGACCCAGTACTTC

clone_size: few
d_call: -
j_call: TRBJ2-6
v_call: TRBV5-6
cdr3_aa: CASSLVPVRSGANVLTF
cdr3_nt: TGTGCCAGCAGCTTGGTTCCGGTCAGGAGCGGGGCCAACGTCCTGACTTTC

clone_size: few
d_call: TRBD2
j_call: TRBJ2-7
v_call: TRBV4-2
cdr3_aa: CASSETSTYEQYF
cdr3_nt: TGTGCCAGCAGCGAGACTAGCACATACGAGCAGTACTTC

clone_size: few
d_call: TRBD1
j_call: TRBJ1-4
v_call: TRBV5-1
cdr3_aa: CASSPAGTGKEKLFF
cdr3_nt: TGCGCCAGCAGCCCGGCCGGGACAGGGAAAGAAAAACTGTTTTTT

clone_size: -
d_call: TRBD2
j_call: TRBJ2-5
v_call: TRBV29-1
cdr3_aa: CSVEGIREERFSETQYF
cdr3_nt: TGCAGCGTTGAAGGTATCCGGGAGGAGCGGTTTTCAGAGACCCAGTACTTC

clone_size: many
d_call: -
j_call: TRBJ2-7
v_call: TRBV7-2
cdr3_aa: CASSAGLGVRQYF
cdr3_nt: TGTGCCAGCAGCGCGGGACTGGGGGTTCGGCAGTACTTC

clone_size: few
d_call: -
j_call: TRBJ2-1
v_call: TRBV14
cdr3_aa: CASSQDLGVPPNRQFF
cdr3_nt: TGTGCCAGCAGCCAAGATCTTGGGGTTCCCCCAAATCGTCAGTTCTTC

clone_size: -
d_call: -
j_call: TRBJ2-2
v_call: TRBV6-2/TRBV6-3
cdr3_aa: CASSWDMGEDTGELFF
cdr3_nt: TGTGCCAGCAGTTGGGATATGGGAGAAGATACCGGGGAGCTGTTTTTT

clone_size: -
d_call: TRBD2
j_call: TRBJ2-2
v_call: TRBV9
cdr3_aa: CASSPGTSGGPTGELFF
cdr3_nt: TGTGCCAGCAGCCCGGGGACTAGCGGGGGGCCCACCGGGGAGCTGTTTTTT

clone_size: -
d_call: -
j_call: TRBJ2-1
v_call: TRBV7-2
cdr3_aa: CASSLALPRSEQFF
cdr3_nt: TGTGCCAGCAGCTTAGCGCTCCCCCGGAGTGAGCAGTTCTTC

clone_size: many
d_call: -
j_call: TRBJ1-6
v_call: TRBV4-3
cdr3_aa: CASSQASQRSPLHF
cdr3_nt: TGCGCCAGCAGCCAAGCTTCGCAGCGCTCACCCCTCCACTTT

clone_size: -
d_call: -
j_call: TRBJ2-7
v_call: TRBV15
cdr3_aa: CATSRYGNFYEQYF
cdr3_nt: TGTGCCACCAGCAGGTACGGGAATTTCTACGAGCAGTACTTC

clone_size: few
d_call: -
j_call: TRBJ2-3
v_call: TRBV5-1
cdr3_aa: CASSRDPPDTQYF
cdr3_nt: TGCGCCAGCAGCAGGGACCCTCCAGATACGCAGTATTTT

clone_size: -
d_call: -
j_call: TRBJ2-4
v_call: TRBV6-1
cdr3_aa: CASSEVGQTNIQYF
cdr3_nt: TGTGCCAGCAGTGAGGTTGGACAGACAAACATTCAGTACTTC

clone_size: -
d_call: -
j_call: TRBJ1-3
v_call: TRBV12-3/TRBV12-4
cdr3_aa: CASSFTAYSGNTIYF
cdr3_nt: TGTGCCAGCAGTTTTACGGCCTACTCTGGAAACACCATATATTTT

clone_size: -
d_call: -
j_call: TRBJ2-1
v_call: TRBV10-1
cdr3_aa: CASSKPPRPDEQFF
cdr3_nt: TGCGCCAGCAGTAAGCCCCCTCGCCCTGATGAGCAGTTCTTC

clone_size: many
d_call: -
j_call: TRBJ1-1
v_call: TRBV7-6
cdr3_aa: CASSQGPMNTEAFF
cdr3_nt: TGTGCCAGCAGCCAAGGTCCTATGAACACTGAAGCTTTCTTT

clone_size: -
d_call: TRBD1
j_call: TRBJ1-5
v_call: TRBV6-1
cdr3_aa: CASSAGTGWNQPQHF
cdr3_nt: TGTGCCAGCAGTGCCGGGACAGGGTGGAATCAGCCCCAGCATTTT

clone_size: few
d_call: -
j_call: TRBJ2-1
v_call: TRBV20-1
cdr3_aa: CGGGGGSSYNEQFF
cdr3_nt: TGTGGGGGAGGGGGGGGGAGCTCCTACAATGAGCAGTTCTTC

clone_size: few
d_call: TRBD2
j_call: TRBJ2-3
v_call: TRBV7-9
cdr3_aa: CASSFRAGTADTQYF
cdr3_nt: TGTGCCAGCAGCTTCCGAGCGGGGACCGCAGATACGCAGTATTTT